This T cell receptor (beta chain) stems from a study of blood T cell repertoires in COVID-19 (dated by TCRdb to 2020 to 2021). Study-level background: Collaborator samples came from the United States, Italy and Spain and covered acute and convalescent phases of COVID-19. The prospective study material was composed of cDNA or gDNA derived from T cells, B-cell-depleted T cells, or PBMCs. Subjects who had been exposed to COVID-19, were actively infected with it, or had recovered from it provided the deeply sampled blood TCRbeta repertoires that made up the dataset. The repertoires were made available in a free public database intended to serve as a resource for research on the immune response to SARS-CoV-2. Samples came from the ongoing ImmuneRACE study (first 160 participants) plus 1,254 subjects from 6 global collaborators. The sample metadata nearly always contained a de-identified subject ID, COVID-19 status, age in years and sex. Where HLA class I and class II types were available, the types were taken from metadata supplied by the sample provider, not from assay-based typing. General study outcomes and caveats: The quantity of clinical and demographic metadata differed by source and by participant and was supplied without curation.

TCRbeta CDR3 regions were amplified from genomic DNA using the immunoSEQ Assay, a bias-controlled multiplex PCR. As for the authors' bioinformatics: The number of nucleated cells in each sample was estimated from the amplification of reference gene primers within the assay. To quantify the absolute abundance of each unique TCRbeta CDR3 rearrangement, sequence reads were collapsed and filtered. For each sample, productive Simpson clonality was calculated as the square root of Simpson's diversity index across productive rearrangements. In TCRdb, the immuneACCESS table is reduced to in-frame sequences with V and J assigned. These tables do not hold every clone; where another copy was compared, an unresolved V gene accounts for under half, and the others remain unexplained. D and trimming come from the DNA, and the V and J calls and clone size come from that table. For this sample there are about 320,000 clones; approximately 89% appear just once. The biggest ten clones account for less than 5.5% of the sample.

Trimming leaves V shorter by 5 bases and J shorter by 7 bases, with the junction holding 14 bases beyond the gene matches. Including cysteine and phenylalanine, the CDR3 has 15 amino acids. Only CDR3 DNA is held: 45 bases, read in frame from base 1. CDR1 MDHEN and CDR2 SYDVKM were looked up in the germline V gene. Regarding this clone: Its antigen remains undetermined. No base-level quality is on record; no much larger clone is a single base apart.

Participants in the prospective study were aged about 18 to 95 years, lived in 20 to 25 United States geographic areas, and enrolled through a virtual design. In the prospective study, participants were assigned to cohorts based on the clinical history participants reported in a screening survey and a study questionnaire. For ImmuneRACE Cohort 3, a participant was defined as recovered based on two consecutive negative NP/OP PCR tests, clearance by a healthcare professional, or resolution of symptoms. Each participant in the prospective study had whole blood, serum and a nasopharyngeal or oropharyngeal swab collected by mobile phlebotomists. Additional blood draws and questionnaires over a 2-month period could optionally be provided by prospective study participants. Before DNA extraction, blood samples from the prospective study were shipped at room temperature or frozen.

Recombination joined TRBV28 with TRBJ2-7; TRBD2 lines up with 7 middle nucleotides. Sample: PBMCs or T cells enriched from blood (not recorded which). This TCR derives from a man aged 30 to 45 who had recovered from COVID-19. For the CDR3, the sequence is CASSPRMGREEEQYF. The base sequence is TGTGCCAGCAGTCCACGAATGGGGAGGGAAGAGGAGCAGTACTTC.